The present TCR beta chain was sequenced within a study of OX40 agonist ivuxolimab in advanced cancers. This table comes from immunoSEQ multiplex PCR, and its TCRdb copy is limited to in-frame clones, with some not included. Of around 63,000 clones listed, roughly 88% are singletons. Autoimmune disease history or systemic immunosuppression meant exclusion. This clone was counted once. This receptor was obtained from an adult with an advanced solid tumor such as melanoma, head and neck, liver or kidney cancer. The source was CD4+ or CD8+ T cells sorted from blood, collected in a trial of the OX40 agonist ivuxolimab.

The CDR3 reads CASSLYGVDTEAFF. CDR3 in DNA: TGTGCCAGCAGCTTGTATGGGGTGGACACTGAAGCTTTCTTT. J is TRBJ1-1 and V is TRBV5-6; D is unresolved. Germline-derived CDR1 and CDR2 are SGHDT and YYEEEE. This CDR3 is built from 14 residues. Trimming took off 1 base at V and 3 bases at J, with 10 bases between the two ends.